Included here is one TCR beta chain sequence, with context. The sample originates from a study of blood T cell repertoires in COVID-19. As for the study in general: COVID-19 samples collected from the United States, Italy and Spain covered acute and convalescent phases.

In the authors' workflow: Amplified reference gene primers provided the basis for estimating nucleated cell counts. Here immunoSEQ multiplex PCR was the method, and the copy in TCRdb shows in-frame clones only, minus some. V, J and clone size are those of that table, while D and trimming were read from the DNA. The profile covers 100,000 or so clones, with roughly two thirds appearing a single time and about 5.9% taken by the ten largest. Germline V gives CDR1 MDHEN, CDR2 SYDVKM. Deletions cut 2 bases from V and 4 bases from J, with 5 bases between. The CDR3 is made up of 12 amino acids. The sequenced sample consisted of peripheral blood. The sequence was obtained from a man aged 80 or over with acute or convalescent COVID-19. The gene calls are TRBV28 and TRBJ2-5; D is ambiguous. The CDR3 sequence: CASSLTRETQYF. The CDR3 DNA follows: TGTGCCAGCAGTTTAACGCGAGAGACCCAGTACTTC.